This passage covers 30 T cell receptor beta chains from one sample sequenced in a study of T cell changes during pregnancy in multiple sclerosis (dated by TCRdb to about 2019). Library generation was performed with the immunoSEQ multiplex PCR assay. TCRdb obtained this table from immuneACCESS and retained in-frame rearrangements with V and J assigned. These tables miss some clones; where compared with another copy, unresolved V genes account for less than half of the shortfall, and the remainder is unexplained. This sample is represented by around 62,000 clones; 93% of them were singletons. The biggest ten clones account for around 3.7% of the sample. The sequencing here drew on CD8+ T cells from peripheral blood mononuclear cells, taken in the second trimester of pregnancy. The source of these receptors is a female donor with multiple sclerosis, enrolled in a pregnancy study.

This clone was seen just once. The chain links TRBV5-1 to TRBJ1-2; D gene uncertain. V lost 6 bases to trimming and J lost 6 bases, with 24 bases between them. The CDR3 runs 16 residues. Germline V lookup: CDR1 SGHRS, CDR2 YFSETQ. CDR3 loop: CASKVDMATPAHGYTF. In DNA form, the CDR3 reads TGCGCCAGCAAAGTTGACATGGCTACCCCGGCTCATGGCTACACCTTC.

V usage is TRBV7-3 and J usage is TRBJ2-5; perhaps TRBD2 as D (6 bases). V was shortened by 0 bases and J by 0 bases, with 8 bases between the two germline ends. The CDR3 has 15 amino acids. Germline V gene data show CDR1 as SGHTA and CDR2 as FQGTGA. The CDR3 is CASSLTGGNQETQYF. CDR3 DNA: TGTGCCAGCAGCTTAACGGGAGGTAACCAAGAGACCCAGTACTTC.

Only one count was recorded for this clone. The chain is built from TRBV27 and TRBJ2-7, with 9 nucleotides matching TRBD2. J was trimmed by 2 bases and V by 6 bases; bases with no gene match: 11. This CDR3 is 16 amino acids long. Germline lookup yields CDR1 MNHEY and CDR2 SMNVEV (reference sequence). The CDR3 protein is CASSPGLASFTYEQYF. DNA of the CDR3: TGTGCCAGCAGCCCAGGACTAGCGTCCTTCACCTACGAGCAGTACTTC.

This sequence joins TRBV28 and TRBJ1-2; perhaps TRBD1 as D (6 bases). The CDR3 is 16 residues long. Germline CDR1 MDHEN, CDR2 SYDVKM. Trimming left V 3 bases short and J 1 base short, with 15 bases between. CDR3 protein: CASSLDRVLSNYGYTF. CDR3 in DNA: TGTGCCAGCAGTTTGGACAGAGTCTTAAGTAACTATGGCTACACCTTC.

V gene TRBV30 combines with J gene TRBJ2-3; D may be TRBD2 (5 bases). Germline CDR1 and CDR2: GTSNPN and SVGIG (reference sequence). The CDR3 covers 17 residues. Between the trimmed V and J ends, which lost 3 bases and 4 bases, there was a span of 23 bases. CDR3 bases: TGTGCCTGGAGGTGGGCCGGTGAGGGTTACACCTCAGATACGCAGTATTTT. This encodes CAWRWAGEGYTSDTQYF. The entire variable domain, with the rest obtained from reference TRBV30 and TRBJ2-3, is as follows: SQTIHQWPATLVQPVGSPLSLECTVEGTSNPNLYWYRQAAGRGLQLLFYSVGIGQISSEVPQNLSASRPQDRQFILSSKKLLLSDSGFYLCAWRWAGEGYTSDTQYFGPGTRLTVL.

The rearrangement links TRBV19 to TRBJ2-3; unclear D gene. The germline V and J ends were trimmed by 6 bases and 0 bases, with 7 bases remaining between them. CDR1 and CDR2 (germline): LNHDA, SQIVND (reference sequence). The CDR3 has 13 residues. In DNA, the CDR3 is TGTGCCAGTAGCGGGTTGAGCACAGATACGCAGTATTTT. It encodes CASSGLSTDTQYF.

V and J are TRBV5-1 and TRBJ2-3; 10 nucleotides agree with TRBD2. The CDR3 is 14 amino acids. V trimming: 0 bases; J trimming: 6 bases; junction bases outside the gene matches: 1. The germline V gene encodes CDR1 SGHRS and CDR2 YFSETQ. The chain's CDR3 is CASSLGLAGDTQYF. CDR3 coding DNA: TGCGCCAGCAGCTTGGGACTAGCGGGCGATACGCAGTATTTT.

This clone was detected only once. The V and J genes are TRBV19 and TRBJ2-1, with no clear D. V was cut by 5 bases and J by 0 bases, with 11 bases left in between. CDR3 length: 15 residues. The germline V gene has CDR1 LNHDA and CDR2 SQIVND (reference sequence). For the CDR3, the DNA is TGTGCCAGTAGTCCCCAGGCAGGCTCCTACAATGAGCAGTTCTTC. Translating gives CASSPQAGSYNEQFF.

The rearrangement uses TRBV5-4 and TRBJ1-1; D might be TRBD1 (5 bases). The CDR3 runs to 16 residues. Germline assignment: CDR1 SGHNT and CDR2 YYREEE (reference sequence). V was cut by 1 base and J by 1 base, with 14 bases left in between. CDR3 sequence reads: CASSLPQGPTNTEAFF. The CDR3 bases are TGTGCCAGCAGCTTGCCCCAGGGTCCGACGAACACTGAAGCTTTCTTT.

The chain carries TRBV9 and TRBJ1-6; the match to TRBD1 covers 7 bases. The V gene end was trimmed by 0 bases and the J gene end by 6 bases; junction bases not matched to a gene: 3. Germline loops: CDR1 SGDLS, CDR2 YYNGEE. The CDR3 has 15 amino acids. The CDR3 here is CASSVGGQINSPLHF. The CDR3 nucleotides read TGTGCCAGCAGCGTAGGGGGACAGATTAATTCACCCCTCCACTTT.

This clone was counted once. The chain recombines TRBV5-4 with TRBJ1-1; 7 bases line up with TRBD1. This CDR3 comprises 14 residues. Germline V lookup: CDR1 SGHNT, CDR2 YYREEE (reference sequence). With 5 bases clipped from V and 6 bases from J, the junction kept 10 bases outside the gene matches. The CDR3 bases are TGTGCCAGCAGTTTAGGGGACAGTATCGCTGAAGCTTTCTTT. Translation: CASSLGDSIAEAFF.

This chain links TRBV19 with TRBJ2-2; D is possibly TRBD1 (6 bases). The ends were cut back, 1 base at V and 5 bases at J, with 11 bases in the middle. In germline, CDR1 is LNHDA, CDR2 SQIVND (reference sequence). The CDR3 consists of 15 residues. The CDR3 loop reads CASSIALGQTGELFF. For the CDR3, the DNA is TGTGCCAGTAGTATAGCCCTTGGACAGACCGGGGAGCTGTTTTTT.

This chain connects TRBV30 to TRBJ2-2; the D is unclear. V shed 5 bases and J shed 7 bases, with 5 bases lying between them. This CDR3 region has 10 residues. CDR1 is GTSNPN and CDR2 is SVGIG in the germline V gene (reference sequence). CDR3 DNA sequence: TGTGCCTGGGCCGGCGGGGAGCTGTTTTTT. This translates into CAWAGGELFF.

The chain uses TRBV27 and TRBJ2-1; 7 nucleotides align to TRBD1. Germline values: CDR1 MNHEY, CDR2 SMNVEV (reference sequence). V lost 6 bases and J lost 12; bases outside the gene matches: 14. This CDR3 contains 14 residues. The CDR3 bases are TGTGCCAGCAGCCCGACCGGGACAGTTTCAGGGCAGTTCTTC. It specifies CASSPTGTVSGQFF.

The genes are TRBV5-4 and TRBJ2-7; D is possibly TRBD1 (5 bases). Germline CDR1 SGHNT, CDR2 YYREEE (reference sequence). Trimming shortened V by 1 base and J by 1 base, and 6 bases separated the two germline ends. The CDR3 contains 13 residues. CDR3: CASSLKGSYEQYF. CDR3 in DNA: TGTGCCAGCAGCTTGAAGGGGTCCTACGAGCAGTACTTC.

The V call is TRBV2, the J call TRBJ2-3; tentatively, D is TRBD2 (5 bases). From germline, CDR1 is SNHLY and CDR2 FYNNEI. This CDR3 is 18 amino acids long. V dropped 2 bases and J dropped 0 bases, with 18 bases sitting between them. For the CDR3, the DNA is TGTGCCAGCAGTGAAAGGATGTTGGAGGCTGGGAGCACAGATACGCAGTATTTT. This translates into CASSERMLEAGSTDTQYF.

Only one count was recorded for this clone. V and J are TRBV14 and TRBJ2-7; 8 bases map to TRBD1. Germline-derived CDR1 and CDR2 are SGHDN and FVKESK. The CDR3 spans 14 residues. Losses at the gene ends were 4 bases for V and 3 bases for J; bases not matched to a gene: 5. For the CDR3, the DNA is TGTGCCAGCAGCCCAAGGACAGGGCTCTACGAGCAGTACTTC. Translating gives CASSPRTGLYEQYF.

The chain employs TRBV2 and TRBJ1-3; 7 bases fit TRBD1. Germline V gene data show CDR1 as SNHLY and CDR2 as FYNNEI. CDR3 length: 16 amino acids. V dropped 5 bases and J dropped 0; count of bases not matched to a gene: 7. In DNA form, the CDR3 reads TGTGCCAGCAGTCCTGGACAGGCGTACTCTGGAAACACCATATATTTT. Amino acids: CASSPGQAYSGNTIYF.

The rearrangement joins TRBV6-1 to TRBJ2-3, with a tentative D call TRBD2 (6 bases). Trimming removed 2 bases from V and 0 bases from J, with 15 bases in between. CDR3 length: 17 residues. The germline V gene encodes CDR1 MNHNS and CDR2 SASEGT. Written as DNA, the CDR3 is TGTGCCAGCAGTGAATGGAGGAGGGGACCAAGCACAGATACGCAGTATTTT. This translates into CASSEWRRGPSTDTQYF.

V and J are TRBV19 and TRBJ2-5, with 7 nucleotides matching TRBD1. V trimming: 5 bases; J trimming: 5 bases; junction bases outside the gene matches: 5. Germline-derived CDR1 and CDR2 are LNHDA and SQIVND (reference sequence). The CDR3 sequence is 13 residues long. This CDR3 is CASSPTGLETQYF. For the CDR3, the DNA is TGTGCCAGTAGTCCGACAGGGTTGGAGACCCAGTACTTC. Supplemented by reference TRBV19 and TRBJ2-5, the full variable domain reads DGGITQSPKYLFRKEGQNVTLSCEQNLNHDAMYWYRQDPGQGLRLIYYSQIVNDFQKGDIAEGYSVSREKKESFPLTVTSAQKNPTAFYLCASSPTGLETQYFGPGTRLLVL.

V usage is TRBV5-4 and J usage is TRBJ2-3, with D unclear. Germline V CDR1 and CDR2: SGHNT, YYREEE (reference sequence). The CDR3 spans 14 residues. V shed 4 bases and J shed 0 bases, with 9 bases lying between them. This chain's CDR3 is CASSPSESTDTQYF. The CDR3 DNA sequence: TGTGCCAGCAGCCCGTCGGAGAGCACAGATACGCAGTATTTT.

This chain links TRBV6-5 with TRBJ2-7; 7 nucleotides agree with TRBD1. The CDR3 spans 12 residues. Germline V CDR1 and CDR2: MNHEY, SVGAGI. V was pared by 6 bases and J by 6 bases, with 5 bases of the junction left unmatched. DNA for the CDR3: TGTGCCAGCAGCCCGGGACAGACCGAGCAGTACTTC. Residues: CASSPGQTEQYF.

J is TRBJ2-1 and V is TRBV29-1; 8 bases are a match to TRBD2. CDR1 is SQVTM, CDR2 ANQGSEA, per germline. CDR3 length equals 18 residues. Losses at the gene ends were 1 base for V and 9 bases for J; bases not matched to a gene: 20. The CDR3 bases are TGCAGCGTTGAAGGGGGGATTCAGCGGGAGATAGAGTCGGGTGAGCAGTTCTTC. Translation gives CSVEGGIQREIESGEQFF.

The gene calls are TRBV4-2 and TRBJ1-6; D not certain. V was trimmed by 1 base and J by 6 bases, leaving 13 bases between them. Germline values: CDR1 LGHNA, CDR2 YNFKEQ. The CDR3 runs to 16 residues. CDR3 residues: CASSQANGDINSPLHF. The CDR3 region has the DNA TGTGCCAGCAGCCAAGCCAACGGGGATATTAATTCACCCCTCCACTTT.

This chain uses TRBV4-2 with TRBJ2-7; 10 nucleotides agree with TRBD1. The germline gives CDR1 LGHNA, CDR2 YNFKEQ. J was trimmed by 3 bases and V by 4 bases; bases with no gene match: 9. The CDR3 contains 16 residues. The CDR3 spells CASSPEGTGDFYEQYF. The CDR3 coding sequence is TGTGCCAGCAGCCCAGAAGGGACAGGGGATTTCTACGAGCAGTACTTC.

This clone was seen a single time. This chain connects TRBV4-1 to TRBJ2-1; TRBD2 agrees at 8 bases. J gave up 9 bases and V 5 bases, and 21 bases lay outside the gene matches. The CDR3 runs 18 residues. In germline, CDR1 is MGHRA, CDR2 YSYEKL. CDR3 residues: CASSFREKAGVPGSEQFF. The CDR3 nucleotides are TGCGCCAGCAGCTTCCGCGAGAAAGCGGGAGTACCGGGTAGTGAGCAGTTCTTC.

The V and J genes are TRBV10-2 and TRBJ2-1; the D is unclear. This CDR3 spans 12 amino acids. Germline CDR1 and CDR2: WSHSY and SAAADI. V was shortened by 6 bases and J by 2 bases, with 5 bases between the two germline ends. CDR3 DNA sequence: TGCGCCAGCAGCAGTCCCTACAATGAGCAGTTCTTC. It codes for CASSSPYNEQFF.

This sequence joins TRBV4-3 and TRBJ1-2; D is undetermined. Trimming shortened V by 3 bases and J by 2 bases, and 10 bases separated the two germline ends. Germline lookup yields CDR1 LGHNA and CDR2 YSLEER. This CDR3 is built from 14 residues. CDR3 sequence reads: CASSQDSQNYGYTF. The CDR3 nucleotides read TGCGCCAGCAGCCAGGACTCTCAAAACTATGGCTACACCTTC.

The V call is TRBV7-9, the J call TRBJ2-7; D uncertain. The CDR3 sequence is 12 residues long. CDR1 and CDR2 (germline): SEHNR, FQNEAQ (reference sequence). Between the trimmed V and J ends, which lost 5 bases and 4 bases, there was a span of 9 bases. CDR3 sequence reads: CASSPQVYEQYF. The CDR3 DNA reads as TGTGCCAGCAGCCCCCAGGTGTACGAGCAGTACTTC.

The V gene is TRBV27, the J gene TRBJ1-5; D gene uncertain. V was cut by 3 bases and J by 4 bases, with 13 bases left in between. Germline V gene data show CDR1 as MNHEY and CDR2 as SMNVEV (reference sequence). The CDR3 is 15 residues long. The CDR3 here is CASSFLPGLNQPQHF. Written as DNA, the CDR3 is TGTGCCAGCAGTTTTTTACCGGGGTTAAATCAGCCCCAGCATTTT.